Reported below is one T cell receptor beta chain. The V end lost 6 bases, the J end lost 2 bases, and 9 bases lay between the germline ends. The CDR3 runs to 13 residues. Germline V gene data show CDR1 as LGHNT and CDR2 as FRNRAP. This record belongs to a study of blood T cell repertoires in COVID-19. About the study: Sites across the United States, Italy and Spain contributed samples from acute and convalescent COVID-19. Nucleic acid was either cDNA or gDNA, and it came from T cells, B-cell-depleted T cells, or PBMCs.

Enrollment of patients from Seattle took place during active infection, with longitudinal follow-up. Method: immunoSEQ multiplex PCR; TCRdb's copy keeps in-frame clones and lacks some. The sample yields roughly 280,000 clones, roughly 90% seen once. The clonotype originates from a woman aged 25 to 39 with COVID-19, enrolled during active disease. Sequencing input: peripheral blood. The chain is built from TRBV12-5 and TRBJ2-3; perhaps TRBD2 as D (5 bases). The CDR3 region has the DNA TGTGCTAGTGGGGCTAGCCACACAGATACGCAGTATTTT. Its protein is CASGASHTDTQYF. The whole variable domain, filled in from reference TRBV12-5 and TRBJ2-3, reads DARVTQTPRHKVTEMGQEVTMRCQPILGHNTVFWYRQTMMQGLELLAYFRNRAPLDDSGMPKDRFSAEMPDATLATLKIQPSEPRDSAVYFCASGASHTDTQYFGPGTRLTVL.